Presented here are 26 T cell receptor beta chains from one specimen sequenced in a study of glioma-infiltrating T cells after dendritic cell vaccination. As for time point: after dendritic cell vaccination, including at tumor progression/relapse. Some clones are missing from TCRdb's copy, which holds only in-frame ones; the method was immunoSEQ multiplex PCR. This table holds around 60,000 clones, approximately 86% found once. The source was blood, collected after dendritic cell vaccination. These TCRs come from a human donor with glioblastoma.

The chain employs TRBV5-4 and TRBJ2-3; 7 nucleotides agree with TRBD2. Germline assignment: CDR1 SGHNT and CDR2 YYREEE (reference sequence). The CDR3 extends over 14 amino acids. Trimming took 7 bases from V and 4 from J; bases not matched to a gene: 9. The chain's CDR3 is CASYSSGAPDTQYF. DNA of the CDR3: TGTGCCAGCTATTCGAGCGGGGCTCCAGATACGCAGTATTTT.

This chain connects TRBV6-5 to TRBJ1-5; 10 nucleotides agree with TRBD1. The J segment lost 7 bases and the V segment lost 0 bases, leaving 6 bases of the junction unmatched. The CDR3 totals 16 residues. CDR1 MNHEY and CDR2 SVGAGI come from the germline V gene. Written as DNA, the CDR3 is TGTGCCAGCAGTTACTCGTCGACAGGGGGCGACCAGCCCCAGCATTTT. Translation gives CASSYSSTGGDQPQHF.

This chain joins TRBV7-2 and TRBJ2-1; the match to TRBD1 covers 7 bases. The CDR3 has 15 amino acids. The germline CDR1 and CDR2 sequences are SGHTA and FQGNSA. The V gene end was trimmed by 3 bases and the J gene end by 3 bases; junction bases not matched to a gene: 5. CDR3 bases: TGTGCCAGCAGCTTGACCGGGACAGTCTACAATGAGCAGTTCTTC. The encoded protein is CASSLTGTVYNEQFF.

This chain joins TRBV7-8 and TRBJ1-4; TRBD1 is a possible D gene (5 bases). The CDR3 runs 16 residues. V was clipped by 3 bases and J by 8 bases, with 19 bases between them. Germline V gives CDR1 SGHVS, CDR2 FQNEAQ. CDR3 sequence reads: CASSFESAAGNEKLFF. DNA of the CDR3: TGTGCCAGCAGCTTCGAGTCCGCCGCAGGGAACGAAAAACTGTTTTTT.

The gene calls are TRBV5-4 and TRBJ2-1; TRBD2 might be the D (5 bases). V shed 2 bases and J shed 8 bases, with 11 bases lying between them. The CDR3 runs to 13 residues. Germline V lookup: CDR1 SGHNT, CDR2 YYREEE (reference sequence). CDR3 nucleotide sequence: TGTGCCAGCAGCTTCACAGCGAGGGATGAGCAGTTCTTC. Its translation is CASSFTARDEQFF.

This chain links TRBV11-3 with TRBJ2-5; 7 bases fit TRBD2. With V trimmed by 4 bases and J by 2 bases, 7 bases remained unmatched. CDR3 length: 15 amino acids. Germline values: CDR1 SGHNT, CDR2 YENEEA. In DNA, the CDR3 is TGTGCCAGCAGCTCGTACCTGGGGGGGCAAGAGACCCAGTACTTC. Its protein product is CASSSYLGGQETQYF.

V and J are TRBV11-3 and TRBJ1-2; the match to TRBD1 covers 7 bases. The CDR3 contains 13 residues. Germline CDR1 SGHNT, CDR2 YENEEA. J lost 6 bases, V lost 5 bases, and 6 bases had no gene match. The CDR3 loop reads CASSPQGLNGYTF. The CDR3 DNA reads TGTGCCAGCAGCCCACAGGGGTTGAATGGCTACACCTTC.

The rearrangement uses TRBV27 and TRBJ1-5; D is possibly TRBD1 (6 bases). Looked up from germline, CDR1 is MNHEY and CDR2 is SMNVEV (reference sequence). V was cut by 3 bases and J by 1 base, with 10 bases left in between. This CDR3 contains 15 residues. The CDR3 is CASSFPDRSNQPQHF. The CDR3 nucleotides read TGTGCCAGCAGTTTCCCCGACAGGAGCAATCAGCCCCAGCATTTT.

The V gene is TRBV29-1, the J gene TRBJ1-2; 9 nucleotides match TRBD1. Germline trimming cut 7 bases from V and 3 bases from J; bases unmatched to any gene: 6. Germline CDR1 and CDR2: SQVTM and ANQGSEA. The CDR3 totals 13 residues. The CDR3 DNA sequence: TGCAGCGCCGGGACAGGGAGTGACTATGGCTACACCTTC. It yields the protein CSAGTGSDYGYTF.

This clone was seen more than once but under ten times. This chain joins TRBV28 and TRBJ2-5; 9 nucleotides agree with TRBD2. The V segment lost 3 bases and the J segment 7 bases; nucleotides outside the gene matches: 12. Germline V lookup: CDR1 MDHEN, CDR2 SYDVKM. This CDR3 region has 16 residues. The CDR3 DNA reads as TGTGCCAGCAGTTTTTTGACTAGCGGTCGAAAGGGGACCCAGTACTTC. Translated: CASSFLTSGRKGTQYF. The entire variable domain, with the rest obtained from reference TRBV28 and TRBJ2-5, is as follows: DVKVTQSSRYLVKRTGEKVFLECVQDMDHENMFWYRQDPGLGLRLIYFSYDVKMKEKGDIPEGYSVSREKKERFSLILESASTNQTSMYLCASSFLTSGRKGTQYFGPGTRLLVL.

The V gene is TRBV19, the J gene TRBJ2-1; 10 nucleotides line up with TRBD2. Trimming removed 9 bases from V and 3 bases from J; junction bases left unmatched: 17. The CDR3 runs to 18 residues. Germline V lookup: CDR1 LNHDA, CDR2 SQIVND (reference sequence). The CDR3 region is CASSGPGKLAGHYNEQFF. Here the CDR3 DNA reads TGTGCCAGCTCGGGCCCCGGTAAACTAGCGGGACACTACAATGAGCAGTTCTTC. Variable domain in full (rest from reference TRBV19 and TRBJ2-1): DGGITQSPKYLFRKEGQNVTLSCEQNLNHDAMYWYRQDPGQGLRLIYYSQIVNDFQKGDIAEGYSVSREKKESFPLTVTSAQKNPTAFYLCASSGPGKLAGHYNEQFFGPGTRLTVL.

V gene TRBV18 combines with J gene TRBJ2-1, with TRBD2 matching 13 bases. Unmatched junction bases numbered 4, after V lost 2 bases and J lost 6 bases. The V gene's germline CDR1 is KGHSH and CDR2 LQKENI. The CDR3 is 16 residues long. Written as DNA, the CDR3 is TGTGCCAGCTCACCAAGGCGACTAGCGGGAGGCAATGAGCAGTTCTTC. This gives the protein CASSPRRLAGGNEQFF.

The chain links TRBV6-1 to TRBJ1-2, with unresolved D. Per the germline V gene, CDR1 is MNHNS and CDR2 is SASEGT. V gave up 8 bases and J gave up 7 bases, with 8 bases separating them. The CDR3 is made up of 10 amino acids. DNA for the CDR3: TGTGCCAGCGAGGCCATTGGCTACACCTTC. It is translated as CASEAIGYTF.

This chain joins TRBV7-2 and TRBJ2-5; no reliable D call. Trimming left V 6 bases short and J 4 bases short, with 9 bases between. This CDR3 comprises 12 residues. In germline, CDR1 is SGHTA, CDR2 FQGNSA. CDR3 amino acids: CASSERGETQYF. Here the CDR3 DNA reads TGTGCCAGCAGTGAACGCGGAGAGACCCAGTACTTC.

The chain uses TRBV18 and TRBJ2-7; 10 bases match TRBD2. The ends lost 4 bases at V and 3 bases at J; junction bases unmatched: 12. Germline loops: CDR1 KGHSH, CDR2 LQKENI. CDR3 length: 17 amino acids. The CDR3 region is CASSLRGASGSVYEQYF. CDR3 coding DNA: TGTGCCAGCTCACTGAGGGGAGCTAGCGGGAGTGTCTACGAGCAGTACTTC.

The chain uses TRBV10-1 and TRBJ2-1; D possibly corresponds to TRBD1 (6 bases). The CDR3 length is 16 residues. Germline CDR1 is WNHNN and CDR2 is SYGVQD (reference sequence). V was shortened by 6 bases and J by 0 bases, with 15 bases between the two germline ends. This CDR3 reads CASSSNRESSYNEQFF. The CDR3 DNA reads as TGCGCCAGCAGCTCGAACAGGGAAAGCTCCTACAATGAGCAGTTCTTC.

The chain joins TRBV5-1 to TRBJ2-1; 10 positions agree with TRBD2. The CDR3 runs to 15 residues. Per the germline V gene, CDR1 is SGHRS and CDR2 is YFSETQ. The J segment lost 5 bases and the V segment lost 0 bases, leaving 2 bases of the junction unmatched. CDR3 nucleotide sequence: TGCGCCAGCAGCTTGGTACTAGCGGGAAACAATGAGCAGTTCTTC. Protein sequence: CASSLVLAGNNEQFF.

The CDR3 coding sequence is TGTGCCAGCACCCCACCGGGTGGTAGCAATCAGCCCCAGCATTTT. Its protein is CASTPPGGSNQPQHF. The chain is built from TRBV6-5 and TRBJ1-5; the D is unclear. This CDR3 contains 15 residues. CDR1 and CDR2 (germline): MNHEY, SVGAGI. V lost 7 bases, J lost 0 bases, and 13 bases lay in between.

The rearrangement joins TRBV6-1 to TRBJ1-1; D ambiguous. Per the germline V gene, CDR1 is MNHNS and CDR2 is SASEGT. V was trimmed by 3 bases and J by 7 bases, leaving 9 bases between them. The CDR3 loop spans 12 amino acids. CDR3 sequence reads: CASSEGRNEAFF. The CDR3 nucleotides read TGTGCCAGCAGTGAGGGCCGAAATGAAGCTTTCTTT.

The V gene is TRBV2, the J gene TRBJ2-7, with 11 bases matching TRBD1. This CDR3 spans 13 amino acids. Germline CDR1 is SNHLY and CDR2 is FYNNEI. V lost 7 bases and J lost 5; bases outside the gene matches: 4. CDR3 residues: CASKDRGRDEQYF. In DNA, the CDR3 is TGTGCCAGCAAGGACAGGGGGCGTGACGAGCAGTACTTC.

This chain connects TRBV27 to TRBJ1-4; D gene unclear. V lost 7 bases, J lost 5 bases, and 17 bases lay in between. The germline V gene encodes CDR1 MNHEY and CDR2 SMNVEV (reference sequence). CDR3 length equals 15 residues. Here the CDR3 reads CASKGSGSLNEKLFF. In nucleotides, the CDR3 is TGTGCCAGCAAAGGAAGCGGGTCGCTGAATGAAAAACTGTTTTTT. The complete variable domain, with remaining parts taken from reference TRBV27 and TRBJ1-4, reads EAQVTQNPRYLITVTGKKLTVTCSQNMNHEYMSWYRQDPGLGLRQIYYSMNVEVTDKGDVPEGYKVSRKEKRNFPLILESPSPNQTSLYFCASKGSGSLNEKLFFGSGTQLSVL.

This sequence joins TRBV5-4 and TRBJ2-1, with 7 bases aligning to TRBD1. There are 15 residues in the CDR3. Trimming took 2 bases from V and 0 from J; bases not matched to a gene: 2. From germline, CDR1 is SGHNT and CDR2 YYREEE (reference sequence). Here the CDR3 reads CASSLDRVSYNEQFF. The CDR3 DNA reads as TGTGCCAGCAGCTTAGACAGGGTCTCCTACAATGAGCAGTTCTTC.

This chain links TRBV7-8 with TRBJ2-3; TRBD1 is a possible D gene (6 bases). In germline, CDR1 is SGHVS, CDR2 FQNEAQ. The CDR3 runs 19 residues. Trimming left V 1 base short and J 0 bases short, with 20 bases between. The CDR3 bases are TGTGCCAGCAGCTTAGAACTAGGTACCCGACAGGTTAGCACAGATACGCAGTATTTT. Translated, it gives CASSLELGTRQVSTDTQYF.

V is TRBV6-5 and J is TRBJ2-1; a weak D match, TRBD1 (6 bases). CDR3 size: 13 residues. Trimming took 2 bases from V and 8 from J, leaving 10 bases between them. CDR1 MNHEY and CDR2 SVGAGI come from the germline V gene. CDR3 in amino acids: CASSYRAGDEQFF. The CDR3, as DNA: TGTGCCAGCAGTTACAGGGCAGGGGATGAGCAGTTCTTC.

This chain connects TRBV19 to TRBJ1-5, with D uncertain. The ends were cut back, 1 base at V and 7 bases at J, with 14 bases in the middle. Germline V gene data show CDR1 as LNHDA and CDR2 as SQIVND (reference sequence). The CDR3 totals 15 residues. This CDR3 is CASSIVLSAGQPQHF. CDR3 DNA: TGTGCCAGTAGTATAGTTCTATCGGCGGGCCAGCCCCAGCATTTT.

The chain is built from TRBV5-8 and TRBJ1-1; 7 bases align to TRBD1. The V and J ends lost 0 bases and 1 base, in that order; junction bases with no gene match: 0. The CDR3 is 14 residues long. Germline lookup yields CDR1 SGHTS and CDR2 YDEGEE. The CDR3 reads CASSLGTGNTEAFF. CDR3 nucleotide sequence: TGTGCCAGCAGCTTGGGGACAGGGAACACTGAAGCTTTCTTT.